This TCR beta chain stems from a study of prognosis after radiotherapy for stage I lung cancer. The TCR beta CDR3 region was amplified from genomic DNA, with two rounds of multiplex PCR being used for the amplification. Round-one PCR had primers specific to each TRBV and TRBJ gene. TCRdb ran MiXCR on the multiplex PCR reads and lists one entry per CDR3 protein. The data contain about 13,000 distinct CDR3 sequences, around 50% of them singletons. Comment on this clonotype: The junction shows a germline mismatch at one end, possibly a read error.

This CDR3 is 14 amino acids long. Germline CDR1 is DFQATT and CDR2 is SNEGSKA (reference sequence). Sequencing was performed on PBMCs, taken before or after stereotactic body radiation therapy (not recorded which). This chain links TRBV20-1 with TRBJ2-1; a possible D gene is TRBD1 (6 bases). The source is a donor at least 50 years old with non-small cell lung cancer. CDR3 residues: CSARRTVSYNEQFF. The DNA for the CDR3 is TGCAGTGCTAGGAGGACAGTCTCCTACAATGAGCAATTCTTC.